The 28 T cell receptor beta chains reported below all come from one sample, sequenced in a study of graft-versus-host responses after intestinal transplantation. The data were produced by immunoSEQ multiplex PCR, yet TCRdb's version contains in-frame clones alone and is incomplete. The sample records 90,000 to 95,000 clones, 90% to 95% being singletons. Their antigens are not known. The specimen was unstimulated CD8+ T cells sorted from spleen or lymph node cells, collected before intestinal transplant. The receptor source for this set is a human donor who received an intestinal transplant.

This chain connects TRBV5-4 to TRBJ2-7, with TRBD2 matching 7 bases. Germline-derived CDR1 and CDR2 are SGHNT and YYREEE (reference sequence). The CDR3 is 15 amino acids. V lost 1 base, J lost 7 bases, and 11 bases stayed unmatched. This CDR3 is CASSLFGLGPGEQYF. The CDR3 coding sequence is TGTGCCAGCAGCTTGTTCGGACTAGGGCCGGGTGAGCAGTACTTC.

This clone has only one observation. J is TRBJ1-3 and V is TRBV30; D unclear. Looked up from germline, CDR1 is GTSNPN and CDR2 is SVGIG (reference sequence). This CDR3 region has 15 residues. With 0 bases removed from V and 0 bases from J, the gap between germline ends came to 9 bases. As DNA, the CDR3 is TGTGCCTGGAGTGTACCGGGGATCTCTGGAAACACCATATATTTT. Translation: CAWSVPGISGNTIYF.

This sequence joins TRBV11-3 and TRBJ2-5; 7 nucleotides align to TRBD2. Per germline, CDR1 SGHNT and CDR2 YENEEA. This CDR3 spans 13 amino acids. The ends lost 2 bases at V and 7 bases at J; junction bases unmatched: 4. The CDR3: CASSLRGRGTQYF. DNA for the CDR3: TGTGCCAGCAGCTTACGAGGGAGGGGGACCCAGTACTTC.

The genes are TRBV1 and TRBJ2-4; the listed D gene, TRBD2, was not tested against the DNA. TRBV1 is a listed pseudogene. The CDR3 is made up of 14 amino acids. The CDR3 region is CTSSHGGSKNIQYF. The CDR3 DNA is TGCACCAGCAGCCACGGCGGGTCTAAAAACATTCAGTACTTC.

The chain is built from TRBV4-1 and TRBJ1-6, with a weak D call TRBD1 (5 bases). V was trimmed by 1 base and J by 12 bases, leaving 10 bases between them. Per the germline V gene, CDR1 is MGHRA and CDR2 is YSYEKL. The CDR3 extends over 13 amino acids. The CDR3 region is CASSQGEGVPLHF. CDR3 coding DNA: TGCGCCAGCAGCCAAGGGGAAGGGGTACCCCTCCACTTT.

The CDR3, as DNA: TGTGCCAGCAGCCGCGGTGGACAGGGGGGAAACACCATATATTTT. Protein: CASSRGGQGGNTIYF. The genes are TRBV5-5 and TRBJ1-3; 9 positions match TRBD1. V gave up 4 bases and J gave up 4 bases; unmatched junction bases: 6. CDR1 is SGHKS, CDR2 YYEKEE, per germline (reference sequence). This CDR3 has 15 amino acids.

The chain couples TRBV19 to TRBJ2-7; 7 bases are shared with TRBD2. V lost 4 bases, J lost 0 bases, and 6 bases stayed unmatched. Germline loops: CDR1 LNHDA, CDR2 SQIVND (reference sequence). CDR3 length: 15 residues. Written as DNA, the CDR3 is TGTGCCAGTAGTACTATGAGCGGGACCTCCTACGAGCAGTACTTC. It translates to CASSTMSGTSYEQYF.

The chain joins TRBV4-1 to TRBJ2-1; 12 nucleotides agree with TRBD2. Germline CDR1 reads MGHRA; CDR2 reads YSYEKL. Unmatched junction bases numbered 0, after V lost 0 bases and J lost 3 bases. This CDR3 region has 16 residues. The CDR3 DNA is TGCGCCAGCAGCCAAGAGACTAGCGGGAGCTACAATGAGCAGTTCTTC. It is translated as CASSQETSGSYNEQFF.

This clone was seen just once. The rearrangement links TRBV4-2 to TRBJ2-5; TRBD1 aligns across 7 bases. J lost 1 base, V lost 3 bases, and 5 bases had no gene match. The germline CDR1 and CDR2 sequences are LGHNA and YNFKEQ. This CDR3 comprises 15 residues. The CDR3 reads CASSQVGQPQETQYF. The CDR3 coding sequence is TGTGCCAGCAGCCAGGTGGGACAGCCCCAAGAGACCCAGTACTTC.

This chain connects TRBV10-2 to TRBJ2-7; possibly TRBD2 for D (5 bases). V lost 0 bases, J lost 3 bases, and 15 bases lay in between. Germline-derived CDR1 and CDR2 are WSHSY and SAAADI. The CDR3 contains 16 residues. DNA of the CDR3: TGCGCCAGCAGTGAGTCCGTTATAATGGGAGACTACGAGCAGTACTTC. It specifies CASSESVIMGDYEQYF.

This chain uses TRBV7-9 with TRBJ1-1; D gene unclear. V was pared by 6 bases and J by 0 bases, with 14 bases between. In germline, CDR1 is SEHNR, CDR2 FQNEAQ (reference sequence). The CDR3 is made up of 15 amino acids. The DNA of the CDR3 is TGTGCCAGCAGAGGAGAAGCTGAAATGAACACTGAAGCTTTCTTT. This sequence encodes CASRGEAEMNTEAFF. Variable domain in full (rest from reference TRBV7-9 and TRBJ1-1): DTGVSQNPRHKITKRGQNVTFRCDPISEHNRLYWYRQTLGQGPEFLTYFQNEAQLEKSRLLSDRFSAERPKGSFSTLEIQRTEQGDSAMYLCASRGEAEMNTEAFFGQGTRLTVV.

V and J are TRBV19 and TRBJ1-1, with a weak D call TRBD1 (5 bases). Germline-derived CDR1 and CDR2 are LNHDA and SQIVND (reference sequence). V lost 3 bases, J lost 4 bases, and 9 bases lay in between. This CDR3 region has 13 residues. The chain's CDR3 is CASSMMGGTEAFF. The CDR3 DNA reads as TGTGCCAGTAGTATGATGGGGGGCACTGAAGCTTTCTTT.

This rearrangement joins TRBV9 to TRBJ2-6; weak D call: TRBD1 (6 bases). The CDR3 contains 18 residues. The ends were cut back, 0 bases at V and 0 bases at J, with 13 bases in the middle. Germline CDR1 SGDLS, CDR2 YYNGEE. The DNA of the CDR3 is TGTGCCAGCAGCGTAGTTGGACAGCCAAACTCTGGGGCCAACGTCCTGACTTTC. It codes for CASSVVGQPNSGANVLTF.

The V and J genes are TRBV4-3 and TRBJ1-2, with 9 bases fitting TRBD1. This CDR3 has 16 residues. Germline values: CDR1 LGHNA, CDR2 YSLEER. The junction had 10 bases not matched to a gene; V was cut back by 4 bases and J by 4 bases. CDR3 residues: CASSRRGTGKSYGYTF. CDR3 bases: TGCGCCAGCAGCCGGCGGGGGACAGGGAAAAGCTATGGCTACACCTTC.

The chain carries TRBV4-2 and TRBJ2-7, with D perhaps matching TRBD2 (6 bases). Germline V lookup: CDR1 LGHNA, CDR2 YNFKEQ. The CDR3 loop spans 15 amino acids. V was clipped by 0 bases and J by 7 bases, with 16 bases between them. The CDR3 coding sequence is TGTGCCAGCAGCCAAGACCCTCTAGCGACGGGGGAGCAGTACTTC. Its translation: CASSQDPLATGEQYF.

This clone turned up a few times. This chain links TRBV4-2 with TRBJ2-7; 9 nucleotides line up with TRBD2. The junction had 3 bases not matched to a gene; V was cut back by 0 bases and J by 3 bases. The germline V gene encodes CDR1 LGHNA and CDR2 YNFKEQ. The CDR3 length is 15 residues. The CDR3 nucleotides read TGTGCCAGCAGCCAAGACGAGACTAGCGGCTACGAGCAGTACTTC. It yields the protein CASSQDETSGYEQYF.

The chain uses TRBV7-6 and TRBJ2-7; 9 bases fit TRBD2. V lost 3 bases and J lost 5; bases outside the gene matches: 5. The CDR3 consists of 14 residues. Looked up from germline, CDR1 is SGHVS and CDR2 is FNYEAQ. CDR3 coding DNA: TGTGCCAGCAGCTTTAGCGGGAGTCCCGACGAGCAGTACTTC. Translated: CASSFSGSPDEQYF.

The J gene is TRBJ2-7, the V gene TRBV2, with TRBD1 matching over 7 bases. The CDR3 runs to 15 residues. Germline CDR1 SNHLY, CDR2 FYNNEI. V was pared by 3 bases and J by 6 bases, with 11 bases of the junction left unmatched. CDR3 sequence: CASSDTGATFGEQYF. The DNA of the CDR3 is TGTGCCAGCAGTGACACAGGGGCCACTTTTGGCGAGCAGTACTTC.

The V call is TRBV12-5, the J call TRBJ1-2; unclear D gene. The CDR3 is made up of 13 amino acids. Germline CDR1 reads LGHNT; CDR2 reads FRNRAP. The V end was cut by 6 bases, the J end by 7 bases, with 15 bases between. The chain's CDR3 is CASGPILSSGYTF. CDR3 in DNA: TGTGCTAGTGGCCCCATTCTGAGTAGTGGCTACACCTTC.

This chain joins TRBV27 and TRBJ2-3; 11 positions agree with TRBD1. CDR1 and CDR2 from the germline V gene are MNHEY and SMNVEV (reference sequence). The CDR3 is made up of 12 amino acids. The V gene end was trimmed by 3 bases and the J gene end by 15 bases; junction bases not matched to a gene: 5. CDR3 coding DNA: TGTGCCAGCAGTTTTTGGACAGGGGGCGTCTATTTT. Protein sequence: CASSFWTGGVYF.

DNA for the CDR3: TGTGCCAGCAGCCTAGTAGCGGGGGAAATTTACAATGAGCAGTTCTTC. This sequence encodes CASSLVAGEIYNEQFF. The rearrangement uses TRBV13 and TRBJ2-1, with TRBD2 matching over 9 bases. V lost 5 bases to trimming and J lost 4 bases; unmatched junction nucleotides: 9. CDR1 is PRHDT, CDR2 FYEKMQ, per germline (reference sequence). The CDR3 contains 16 residues.

V and J are TRBV7-3 and TRBJ2-1; TRBD2 matches at 11 bases. The CDR3 length is 15 residues. V dropped 2 bases and J dropped 3; count of bases not matched to a gene: 0. CDR1 SGHTA and CDR2 FQGTGA come from the germline V gene. The CDR3 DNA sequence: TGTGCCAGCAGCTTACTAGCGGGGGGCTACAATGAGCAGTTCTTC. It encodes CASSLLAGGYNEQFF.

The chain combines TRBV4-3 with TRBJ1-5; D gene ambiguous. The CDR3 totals 14 residues. The V and J ends lost 0 bases and 6 bases respectively, with 9 bases between them. CDR1 and CDR2 (germline): LGHNA, YSLEER. CDR3: CASSQERYAQPQHF. The DNA of the CDR3 is TGCGCCAGCAGCCAAGAGAGATACGCTCAGCCCCAGCATTTT.

The chain carries TRBV21-1 and TRBJ2-1; the table names TRBD1, a call not compared with the DNA. TRBV21-1 is designated a pseudogene. The CDR3 is 14 amino acids. Here the CDR3 reads CASSNRVGCDEQFF. The CDR3 bases are TGTGCCAGCAGTAACAGGGTAGGGTGCGATGAGCAGTTCTTC.

This CDR3 is CASSSGTNSYEQYF. CDR3 bases: TGTGCCAGTAGTTCCGGGACTAATAGCTACGAGCAGTACTTC. This sequence joins TRBV19 and TRBJ2-7; 7 bases match TRBD2. V was clipped by 5 bases and J by 3 bases; unmatched bases: 7. Germline-derived CDR1 and CDR2 are LNHDA and SQIVND (reference sequence). The CDR3 covers 14 residues.

The V call is TRBV18, the J call TRBJ2-3, with a tentative D call TRBD1 (6 bases). CDR1 and CDR2 (germline): KGHSH, LQKENI. Trimming removed 5 bases at V and 2 bases at J, with 14 bases between. The CDR3 runs to 15 residues. The CDR3 bases are TGTGCCAGCTCAAAAATGGACAGCTCCACAGATACGCAGTATTTT. Protein sequence: CASSKMDSSTDTQYF.

This clone came up once. The chain is built from TRBV7-9 and TRBJ2-1, with D possibly TRBD2 on 6 matching bases. The ends were cut back, 3 bases at V and 4 bases at J, with 19 bases in the middle. Germline loops: CDR1 SEHNR, CDR2 FQNEAQ (reference sequence). This CDR3 has 17 amino acids. The CDR3 DNA follows: TGTGCCAGCAGCTTCATCGGGGGACGGTGGAATTACAATGAGCAGTTCTTC. The encoded protein is CASSFIGGRWNYNEQFF.

This clone was seen a few times. The genes are TRBV2 and TRBJ1-6, with D perhaps TRBD1 (5 bases). CDR3 size: 15 residues. The V and J ends lost 6 bases and 4 bases respectively, with 13 bases between them. From germline, CDR1 is SNHLY and CDR2 FYNNEI. CDR3 nucleotide sequence: TGTGCCAGCAGGGCAGACAGCTTGTATAATTCACCCCTCCACTTT. Translated: CASRADSLYNSPLHF.